The clone carrying this T cell receptor (beta chain) was recorded a few times. This entry belongs to a study of blood T cells in healthy people across ages. After removal of 3 bases from V and 0 bases from J, the junction contained 7 bases not matched to a gene. This CDR3 is 17 amino acids long. The germline V gene encodes CDR1 DFQATT and CDR2 SNEGSKA (reference sequence). The use of a sample-barcoded 5' primer and a J-beta primer mix characterized a second PCR of 7 to 11 cycles. TCRdb itself ran the 5' RACE reads through MiXCR, one entry per CDR3 protein. The sample contains about 1.8 million distinct CDR3 sequences, 49% of which appear only once.

This clonotype was obtained from a middle-aged woman in good health. The V gene is TRBV20-1, the J gene TRBJ2-6; 8 bases match TRBD1. The sequenced sample consisted of blood. The CDR3 loop reads CSARGGQGSSGANVLTF. The CDR3 DNA is TGCAGTGCTAGGGGCGGACAGGGATCCTCTGGGGCCAACGTCCTGACTTTC.